The rows below give T cell receptor beta chains drawn from one sample of a study of blood T cell repertoires in COVID-19. Libraries were prepared by immunoSEQ multiplex PCR; TCRdb keeps only in-frame clonotypes and omits some of them. The sample consists of tens of thousands of clones, roughly 82% of them appearing once. Sequencing input: peripheral blood. These receptors were collected from a human donor in a cohort sampled during active COVID-19. CDR3s include the opening cysteine and the closing phenylalanine or tryptophan. The D gene is left open where the match is weak. Not all rows give a size; the values are once, few, many and, for expanded clones, a class.

TRBJ1-1 15 NA TRBV5-1 NA TGCGCCAGCGGAAACACAGGGACCCTGAACACTGAAGCTTTCTTT CASGNTGTLNTEAFF
TRBJ1-5 16 TRBD1 TRBV6-6 NA TGTGCCAGCAGCGCTGGGACAGGGTTTAGCAATCAGCCCCAGCATTTT CASSAGTGFSNQPQHF
TRBJ2-5 19 TRBD2 TRBV6-2/TRBV6-3 NA TGTGCCAGCAGCACTGCTACCCGCGGGCTAGCGGGGGGCCAAGAGACCCAGTACTTC CASSTATRGLAGGQETQYF
TRBJ1-2 14 NA TRBV7-2 NA TGTGCCAGCAGCGTCTCCTCGGGGGGGCTAGGCTACACCTTC CASSVSSGGLGYTF
TRBJ1-6 16 TRBD1 TRBV7-3 NA TGTGCCAGCAGCCTACAGGGGGCTATTGGCAATTCACCCCTCCACTTT CASSLQGAIGNSPLHF
TRBJ1-4 13 NA TRBV9 NA TGTGCCAGCAGCGTTTCCGTCGGTGAAAAACTGTTTTTT CASSVSVGEKLFF
TRBJ2-2 16 TRBD1 TRBV4-2 NA TGTGCCAGCAGCCAAGATGGGAACAGGGGCACCGGGGAGCTGTTTTTT CASSQDGNRGTGELFF
TRBJ1-6 17 NA TRBV2 NA TGTGCCAGCAGTTTCCGCGGAGGGAGCTCCTATAATTCACCCCTCCACTTT CASSFRGGSSYNSPLHF
TRBJ2-5 15 TRBD2 TRBV5-1 few TGCGCCAGCAGCGTAGGGACTAGCGGACAAGAGACCCAGTACTTC CASSVGTSGQETQYF
TRBJ2-2 19 TRBD2 TRBV4-2 many TGTGCCAGCAGCCAAGAGGGTTTGCGGGGGGCTTTGAACACCGGGGAGCTGTTTTTT CASSQEGLRGALNTGELFF
TRBJ2-7 15 TRBD2 TRBV27 NA TGTGCCAGCAGGGCAAAGACTAGCGGGGGTGGAGAGCAGTACTTC CASRAKTSGGGEQYF